The present T cell receptor beta chain was sequenced within a study of molecular identifiers for immune sequencing clone quantification. Study-level background: Within a replicate experiment, RNA obtained from either about 20,000 or 100,000 naive CD8 cells was divided into five aliquots, and four of those aliquots were then sequenced.

Each CDR3 protein is one row after TCRdb ran MiXCR on the PCR reads. There are about 640,000 distinct CDR3 sequences in the sample; nearly 20% occur only once, and approximately 0.9% lies in the top ten. With regard to this clonotype: A much bigger clone sits one base away, suggesting this may be a read error.

The CDR3 totals 12 residues. The germline CDR1 and CDR2 sequences are DFQATT and SNEGSKA (reference sequence). This TCR came from a human donor in good health. Some libraries in this study had Jurkat cell RNA spiked in. The sequencing sample was made of naive CD8+ T cells from blood, with Jurkat cell RNA spiked in. The sample's subset: FACS-sorted CD8+CD4-CCR7+CD45RA+ naive T cells. The rearrangement links TRBV20-1 to TRBJ2-7, with D tentatively TRBD1 (5 bases). CDR3 sequence (DNA): TGCAGTGCGCAGGGCTACGTCTACGAGCAGTGCTTC. Translating it yields CSAQGYVYEQCF.